Listed here are 31 T cell receptor beta chains from one sample, sequenced in a study of cytomegalovirus exposure and HLA in healthy donors (dated by TCRdb to about 2017). Library method: the immunoSEQ multiplex PCR assay. The multiplex PCR relied on a mix of 60 forward primers for TCR Vbeta segments and 13 reverse primers for TCR Jbeta segments. The table comes from immuneACCESS by way of TCRdb, which keeps in-frame sequences with V and J called. Part of the clones is missing from these tables; in studies checked, under half for an unresolved V gene and the rest for unknown reasons. This sample has fewer than 95,000 clones in its table, and 73% of those were observed once. The ten largest clones add up to 15% to 20% of the sample. The material sequenced was PBMCs. These receptors were taken from a woman in her forties in good health and CMV-seropositive.

The chain uses TRBV29-1 and TRBJ2-1, with 7 bases identical to TRBD2. The J segment lost 10 bases and the V segment lost 0 bases, leaving 9 bases of the junction unmatched. The CDR3 loop spans 14 amino acids. CDR1 and CDR2 (germline): SQVTM, ANQGSEA. The CDR3 nucleotides read TGCAGCGTTGAAGATAATATGTACGGGAGGGAGCAGTTCTTC. Translation: CSVEDNMYGREQFF.

The gene calls are TRBV10-3 and TRBJ2-5, with 9 bases lining up with TRBD1. Germline CDR1 and CDR2: ENHRY and SYGVKD. The CDR3 is 13 amino acids. V lost 8 bases, J lost 3 bases, and 4 bases stayed unmatched. The CDR3 here is CAIAGTGKETQYF. The CDR3 bases are TGTGCCATCGCAGGGACAGGGAAAGAGACCCAGTACTTC.

This chain uses TRBV5-4 with TRBJ2-6; D perhaps matches TRBD2 (5 bases). The V gene's germline CDR1 is SGHNT and CDR2 YYREEE (reference sequence). The CDR3 sequence is 15 residues long. The ends were cut back, 0 bases at V and 3 bases at J, with 7 bases in the middle. The CDR3 region is CASSLEGSGANVLTF. CDR3 coding DNA: TGTGCCAGCAGCTTGGAAGGGAGTGGGGCCAACGTCCTGACTTTC. Filled out from reference TRBV5-4 and TRBJ2-6, the complete variable domain reads ETGVTQSPTHLIKTRGQQVTLRCSSQSGHNTVSWYQQALGQGPQFIFQYYREEENGRGNFPPRFSGLQFPNYSSELNVNALELDDSALYLCASSLEGSGANVLTFGAGSRLTVL.

The rearrangement links TRBV4-3 to TRBJ1-2, with 8 bases fitting TRBD1. Germline V gene sequence: CDR1 LGHNA, CDR2 YSLEER. The CDR3 covers 14 residues. The junction had 8 bases not matched to a gene; V was cut back by 4 bases and J by 7 bases. The CDR3 loop is CASSLTTGGVGYTF. As DNA, the CDR3 is TGCGCCAGCAGCCTCACTACAGGGGGAGTTGGCTACACCTTC.

The CDR3 DNA reads TGTGCCAGCTCACTGGGACAGCTACCCAACTATGGCTACACCTTC. Protein: CASSLGQLPNYGYTF. The chain carries TRBV18 and TRBJ1-2; TRBD1 matches 7 bases. The germline V gene encodes CDR1 KGHSH and CDR2 LQKENI. With 4 bases clipped from V and 2 bases from J, the junction kept 7 bases outside the gene matches. CDR3 size: 15 residues.

J is TRBJ2-7 and V is TRBV30, with D hard to call. Trimming removed 3 bases from V and 3 bases from J, with 12 bases in between. CDR3 length: 13 amino acids. Germline V lookup: CDR1 GTSNPN, CDR2 SVGIG (reference sequence). The CDR3: CAWRRRGVYEQYF. The CDR3 DNA sequence: TGTGCCTGGAGGCGGAGAGGAGTCTACGAGCAGTACTTC.

In its sample, this clone was seen once. The chain recombines TRBV29-1 with TRBJ2-7, with 7 bases matching TRBD1. CDR1 is SQVTM, CDR2 ANQGSEA, per germline. The ends lost 5 bases at V and 5 bases at J; junction bases unmatched: 6. CDR3 length equals 12 residues. The CDR3 region is CSVTGTVDEQYF. Written as DNA, the CDR3 is TGCAGCGTTACCGGGACAGTCGACGAGCAGTACTTC.

The V gene is TRBV5-4, the J gene TRBJ2-2; D is undetermined. Looked up from germline, CDR1 is SGHNT and CDR2 is YYREEE (reference sequence). Between the trimmed V and J ends, which lost 0 bases and 1 base, there was a span of 10 bases. The CDR3 contains 16 residues. The CDR3: CASSLAFVLNTGELFF. The CDR3 DNA is TGTGCCAGCAGCTTGGCGTTCGTCCTGAACACCGGGGAGCTGTTTTTT. The complete variable domain, with remaining parts taken from reference TRBV5-4 and TRBJ2-2, reads ETGVTQSPTHLIKTRGQQVTLRCSSQSGHNTVSWYQQALGQGPQFIFQYYREEENGRGNFPPRFSGLQFPNYSSELNVNALELDDSALYLCASSLAFVLNTGELFFGEGSRLTVL.

V usage is TRBV2 and J usage is TRBJ1-1, with 8 bases aligning to TRBD1. Losses at the gene ends were 6 bases for V and 1 base for J; bases not matched to a gene: 4. The CDR3 extends over 14 amino acids. Germline CDR1 SNHLY, CDR2 FYNNEI. CDR3 nucleotide sequence: TGTGCCAGCAGACAACAGGGGGGGAACACTGAAGCTTTCTTT. It codes for CASRQQGGNTEAFF. Together with reference TRBV2 and TRBJ1-1, the CDR3 gives the full variable domain: EPEVTQTPSHQVTQMGQEVILRCVPISNHLYFYWYRQILGQKVEFLVSFYNNEISEKSEIFDDQFSVERPDGSNFTLKIRSTKLEDSAMYFCASRQQGGNTEAFFGQGTRLTVV.

This chain uses TRBV6-5 with TRBJ2-7, with a tentative D call TRBD2 (6 bases). Between the trimmed V and J ends, which lost 6 bases and 3 bases, there was a span of 12 bases. Germline V gene data show CDR1 as MNHEY and CDR2 as SVGAGI. The CDR3 covers 13 residues. The DNA for the CDR3 is TGTGCCAGCAGGGGAGCGGGCATCTACGAGCAGTACTTC. Encoded protein: CASRGAGIYEQYF.

The chain is built from TRBV10-3 and TRBJ1-5; 11 nucleotides agree with TRBD1. The CDR3 contains 17 residues. CDR1 is ENHRY, CDR2 SYGVKD, per germline. Unmatched junction bases numbered 10, after V lost 2 bases and J lost 7 bases. CDR3 sequence: CAISEPGTGGEGQPQHF. The CDR3 nucleotides read TGTGCCATCAGTGAGCCCGGGACAGGGGGTGAAGGGCAGCCCCAGCATTTT.

The CDR3 region has the DNA TGTGCCAGCAGCTTGCAGCGTTACAATGAGCAGTTCTTC. Amino acids: CASSLQRYNEQFF. The gene calls are TRBV7-2 and TRBJ2-1; D call uncertain. There are 13 residues in the CDR3. V dropped 3 bases and J dropped 4 bases, with 7 bases sitting between them. Germline V gene data show CDR1 as SGHTA and CDR2 as FQGNSA.

The J gene is TRBJ1-1, the V gene TRBV19; D call uncertain. CDR3 length: 14 residues. Trimming pared 5 bases from V and 2 bases from J, leaving 12 bases between. Germline V CDR1 and CDR2: LNHDA, SQIVND (reference sequence). DNA for the CDR3: TGTGCCAGTAGTCTACGTCGAGATAACACTGAAGCTTTCTTT. As protein: CASSLRRDNTEAFF.

The gene calls are TRBV7-9 and TRBJ1-4; TRBD1 aligns across 10 bases. The CDR3 has 15 amino acids. Losses at the gene ends were 4 bases for V and 14 bases for J; bases not matched to a gene: 13. From germline, CDR1 is SEHNR and CDR2 FQNEAQ (reference sequence). The CDR3 bases are TGTGCCAGCAGCTCAGCCGGGACAGGGGCTCCAGGGCTGTTTTTT. Residues: CASSSAGTGAPGLFF.

Turning to this clone: Given a much more abundant clone one base away, this may be a read error. The rearrangement links TRBV5-6 to TRBJ1-5, with TRBD1 matching over 7 bases. V was clipped by 4 bases and J by 5 bases; unmatched bases: 3. The germline V gene has CDR1 SGHDT and CDR2 YYEEEE. The CDR3 loop spans 13 amino acids. CDR3 protein: CASSIGTDQPQHF. The CDR3 nucleotides are TGTGCCAGCAGCATAGGGACAGATCAGCCCCAGCATTTT. Complete variable domain (other parts from reference TRBV5-6 and TRBJ1-5): DAGVTQSPTHLIKTRGQQVTLRCSPKSGHDTVSWYQQALGQGPQFIFQYYEEEERQRGNFPDRFSGHQFPNYSSELNVNALLLGDSALYLCASSIGTDQPQHFGDGTRLSIL.

This chain joins TRBV7-6 and TRBJ2-1, with 7 bases matching TRBD1. The length of the CDR3 is 15 residues. Germline loops: CDR1 SGHVS, CDR2 FNYEAQ. With V trimmed by 2 bases and J by 8 bases, 9 bases remained unmatched. The chain's CDR3 is CASSLRLTGWDEQFF. In DNA, the CDR3 is TGTGCCAGCAGCTTACGTTTGACAGGGTGGGATGAGCAGTTCTTC.

The chain employs TRBV19 and TRBJ2-3; TRBD2 matches at 9 bases. CDR1 and CDR2 (germline): LNHDA, SQIVND (reference sequence). After removal of 3 bases from V and 0 bases from J, the junction contained 7 bases not matched to a gene. The CDR3 runs 17 residues. This chain's CDR3 is CASSIWLAGGSTDTQYF. CDR3 in DNA: TGTGCCAGTAGTATTTGGTTGGCGGGAGGGAGCACAGATACGCAGTATTTT.

This clone has only a few counts. The rearrangement uses TRBV13 and TRBJ1-5, with a possible D match to TRBD1 (5 bases). Germline CDR1 is PRHDT and CDR2 is FYEKMQ (reference sequence). The CDR3 spans 16 residues. V was shortened by 3 bases and J by 5 bases, with 17 bases between the two germline ends. The DNA of the CDR3 is TGTGCCAGCAGCTTCGGGGGTCGAGGGGTGCATCAGCCCCAGCATTTT. It is translated as CASSFGGRGVHQPQHF.

The V gene is TRBV7-9, the J gene TRBJ1-6, with D perhaps matching TRBD1 (6 bases). Germline values: CDR1 SEHNR, CDR2 FQNEAQ (reference sequence). This CDR3 region has 14 residues. V shed 11 bases and J shed 5 bases, with 16 bases lying between them. The CDR3 region is CAFLQGQNNSPLHF. The CDR3 DNA reads as TGTGCCTTCCTCCAAGGACAGAATAATTCACCCCTCCACTTT.

The table lists this clone with a few counts. The V call is TRBV19, the J call TRBJ1-2; TRBD1 agrees at 9 bases. The CDR3 is 15 amino acids. Looked up from germline, CDR1 is LNHDA and CDR2 is SQIVND (reference sequence). J lost 8 bases, V lost 2 bases, and 9 bases had no gene match. The CDR3 loop reads CASSIPPTGGTGYTF. CDR3 sequence (DNA): TGTGCCAGTAGTATACCTCCGACAGGGGGTACCGGCTACACCTTC.

Here the CDR3 DNA reads TGTGCCAGCAGTGAACAGGGGCGAGCTAACTATGGCTACACCTTC. Amino acid sequence: CASSEQGRANYGYTF. V is TRBV28 and J is TRBJ1-2, with 7 positions matching TRBD1. Germline CDR1 reads MDHEN; CDR2 reads SYDVKM. Trimming cost V 5 bases and J 0 bases; bases outside gene matches: 6. The CDR3 extends over 15 amino acids.

The rearrangement uses TRBV7-9 and TRBJ1-2; TRBD1 aligns across 7 bases. This CDR3 spans 14 amino acids. V was pared by 5 bases and J by 4 bases, with 7 bases of the junction left unmatched. Germline lookup yields CDR1 SEHNR and CDR2 FQNEAQ (reference sequence). CDR3 amino acids: CASSPSTGTYGYTF. CDR3 nucleotides: TGTGCCAGCAGCCCTTCGACAGGGACCTATGGCTACACCTTC.

V is TRBV30 and J is TRBJ1-2; no definite D call. Germline V gives CDR1 GTSNPN, CDR2 SVGIG (reference sequence). The CDR3 totals 15 residues. Trimming shortened V by 3 bases and J by 3 bases, and 17 bases separated the two germline ends. Written as DNA, the CDR3 is TGTGCCTGGAGGGAACTCTCGGGGTTAGACTATGGCTACACCTTC. It encodes CAWRELSGLDYGYTF.

DNA for the CDR3: TGTGCCAGCCTTCAAGCGACAGGGTATGATTCACCCCTCCACTTT. This codes for CASLQATGYDSPLHF. The chain combines TRBV6-1 with TRBJ1-6; 7 bases match TRBD1. The CDR3 extends over 15 amino acids. V shed 8 bases, J shed 8 bases, and the junction held 12 bases outside the gene matches. Germline V gene sequence: CDR1 MNHNS, CDR2 SASEGT.

V usage is TRBV10-2 and J usage is TRBJ1-5, with TRBD1 matching 8 bases. In germline, CDR1 is WSHSY, CDR2 SAAADI. This CDR3 contains 15 residues. Trimming at V came to 4 bases and at J to 3 bases, leaving 5 bases not matched to a gene. The DNA for the CDR3 is TGCGCCAGCAGTGGGTCAGGGGGCCACAATCAGCCCCAGCATTTT. This translates into CASSGSGGHNQPQHF.

The J gene is TRBJ2-1, the V gene TRBV6-1; weak D call: TRBD1 (6 bases). Germline V lookup: CDR1 MNHNS, CDR2 SASEGT. Trimming removed 5 bases at V and 2 bases at J, with 10 bases between. The CDR3 covers 14 residues. The CDR3 DNA reads as TGTGCCAGCAGTCCAGGGGAAACCTACAATGAGCAGTTCTTC. Protein product: CASSPGETYNEQFF.

Here the CDR3 reads CASSVGQGGTGELFF. The CDR3, as DNA: TGTGCCAGCTCCGTCGGACAGGGGGGAACCGGGGAGCTGTTTTTT. The chain carries TRBV18 and TRBJ2-2; 10 bases align to TRBD1. Germline assignment: CDR1 KGHSH and CDR2 LQKENI. This CDR3 has 15 amino acids. V dropped 6 bases and J dropped 5; count of bases not matched to a gene: 6.

The V and J genes are TRBV18 and TRBJ2-7, with a possible D match to TRBD1 (5 bases). Trimming cost V 6 bases and J 0 bases, with 12 bases left between them. There are 14 residues in the CDR3. The germline CDR1 and CDR2 sequences are KGHSH and LQKENI. CDR3 in DNA: TGTGCCAGCTCCCAAGACAGAAACTCCTACGAGCAGTACTTC. Its protein product is CASSQDRNSYEQYF.

This sequence joins TRBV7-2 and TRBJ1-1; D is perhaps TRBD1 (6 bases). CDR3 length: 16 residues. Germline V CDR1 and CDR2: SGHTA, FQGNSA. Trimming removed 5 bases at V and 4 bases at J, with 20 bases between. This CDR3 reads CASSLVPPQGSTEAFF. The CDR3 bases are TGTGCCAGCAGCCTGGTTCCCCCACAGGGTAGCACTGAAGCTTTCTTT.

The J gene is TRBJ1-5, the V gene TRBV5-1; a weak D match, TRBD1 (6 bases). This CDR3 has 14 residues. Germline loops: CDR1 SGHRS, CDR2 YFSETQ. V lost 0 bases to trimming and J lost 3 bases, with 7 bases between them. Here the CDR3 reads CASSLGDNNQPQHF. CDR3 DNA: TGCGCCAGCAGCTTGGGGGACAACAATCAGCCCCAGCATTTT.

The table lists this clone with a few counts. At one end the junction does not follow the germline gene, possibly because of a read error. At the DNA level, this CDR3 is encoded by other sequences in the same sample as well. The DNA for the CDR3 is TGTGCCAGGAGCTTGTTCGGGACAGGGGGTAACACTGAAGCTTTTTTT. It encodes CARSLFGTGGNTEAFF. The chain carries TRBV5-6 and TRBJ1-1, with 11 bases lining up with TRBD1. The CDR3 has 16 residues. The germline CDR1 and CDR2 sequences are SGHDT and YYEEEE.